Listed here are 25 T cell receptor beta chains from one sample, sequenced in a study of type 1 regulatory T cells. Via MiXCR, TCRdb re-called the reads, giving one row per CDR3 protein. The repertoire holds 90,000 to 100,000 distinct CDR3 sequences, with roughly 31% as singletons. The source material was CD4+ T cells, either the whole sample or a sorted fraction (not recorded which). These receptors were collected from a human donor in good health.

The chain uses TRBV25-1 and TRBJ2-1, with 9 bases matching TRBD1. The CDR3 runs to 16 residues. With 3 bases clipped from V and 7 bases from J, the junction kept 10 bases outside the gene matches. CDR1 and CDR2 from the germline V gene are MGHDK and SYGVNS. The CDR3 sequence is CASSDRGQGGWNEQFF. In DNA form, the CDR3 reads TGTGCCAGCAGTGACCGGGGACAGGGCGGGTGGAATGAGCAGTTCTTC.

The chain employs TRBV7-3 and TRBJ2-1; 16 bases are a match to TRBD2. V lost 4 bases to trimming and J lost 7 bases; unmatched junction nucleotides: 4. The CDR3 loop spans 16 amino acids. Germline V gene sequence: CDR1 SGHTA, CDR2 FQGTGA. In nucleotides, the CDR3 is TGTGCCAGCAGCTCGGGACTAGCGGGAGGGCAAAATGAGCAGTTCTTC. Translation: CASSSGLAGGQNEQFF.

The chain combines TRBV20-1 with TRBJ2-5; D possibly corresponds to TRBD2 (5 bases). This CDR3 contains 11 residues. Germline assignment: CDR1 DFQATT and CDR2 SNEGSKA (reference sequence). With 6 bases removed from V and 7 bases from J, the gap between germline ends came to 12 bases. The CDR3 DNA follows: TGCAGTGCCAGGACTTTGGGGACCCAGTACTTC. Translation gives CSARTLGTQYF.

The chain couples TRBV6-2 or TRBV6-3 to TRBJ2-6, with D possibly being TRBD2 (6 bases). The germline V gene has CDR1 MNHEY and CDR2 SVGEGT. The CDR3 contains 18 residues. Trimming stripped 2 bases from V and 0 bases from J, with 14 bases between. CDR3 coding DNA: TGTGCCAGCAGTTACGTGAGCGGGCTCAGCTCTGGGGCCAACGTCCTGACTTTC. It encodes CASSYVSGLSSGANVLTF.

This clonotype was observed once. The rearrangement uses TRBV20-1 and TRBJ2-7; D is perhaps TRBD1 (6 bases). CDR1 DFQATT and CDR2 SNEGSKA come from the germline V gene (reference sequence). The CDR3 extends over 14 amino acids. V lost 5 bases and J 2 bases, leaving 16 bases between the germline ends. The CDR3 loop is CSARSLGHAYEQYF. The CDR3 DNA sequence: TGCAGTGCTCGTAGCTTGGGACATGCCTACGAGCAGTACTTC.

V and J are TRBV20-1 and TRBJ2-1, with 9 bases lining up with TRBD2. The trim removed 1 base at V and 10 bases at J, leaving 14 bases unmatched. In germline, CDR1 is DFQATT, CDR2 SNEGSKA (reference sequence). CDR3 size: 16 residues. The CDR3 nucleotides read TGCAGTGCTAGAGTCTTAGCGGGAGCCGCCTTTGTAGAGCAGTTCTTC. This encodes CSARVLAGAAFVEQFF.

CDR3 in DNA: TGTGCCAGCGGCGTTTCACAGGGAGAGGCTGAAGCTTTCTTT. It codes for CASGVSQGEAEAFF. V gene TRBV2 combines with J gene TRBJ1-1, with D tentatively TRBD1 (6 bases). Germline-derived CDR1 and CDR2 are SNHLY and FYNNEI. This CDR3 has 14 residues. The ends were cut back, 8 bases at V and 6 bases at J, with 19 bases in the middle.

V and J are TRBV7-9 and TRBJ2-7; weak D call: TRBD2 (6 bases). The germline V gene has CDR1 SEHNR and CDR2 FQNEAQ (reference sequence). The CDR3 loop spans 13 amino acids. Deletions cut 1 base from V and 9 bases from J, with 13 bases between. CDR3 residues: CASSLESGLGQYF. CDR3 DNA sequence: TGTGCCAGCAGCTTAGAGAGCGGGCTCGGGCAGTACTTC. The whole variable domain, remainder taken from reference TRBV7-9 and TRBJ2-7, is DTGVSQNPRHKITKRGQNVTFRCDPISEHNRLYWYRQTLGQGPEFLTYFQNEAQLEKSRLLSDRFSAERPKGSFSTLEIQRTEQGDSAMYLCASSLESGLGQYFGPGTRLTVT.

This clonotype has ten or more counts. This chain connects TRBV11-3 to TRBJ1-5; D is unclear. CDR3 size: 13 residues. V dropped 5 bases and J dropped 13 bases, with 18 bases sitting between them. CDR1 is SGHNT and CDR2 is YENEEA in the germline V gene. The chain's CDR3 is CASSMNYRGEQHF. The CDR3 DNA is TGTGCCAGCAGCATGAATTACCGGGGAGAGCAGCATTTT.

This rearrangement joins TRBV6-2 or TRBV6-3 to TRBJ2-7, with 7 nucleotides matching TRBD2. The germline V gene encodes CDR1 MNHEY and CDR2 SVGEGT. This CDR3 region has 16 residues. Trimming took 2 bases from V and 5 from J; bases not matched to a gene: 12. The CDR3 DNA reads TGTGCCAGCAGTTACGGGGCTAGCGGAGACCTAGACGAGCAGTACTTC. Its protein product is CASSYGASGDLDEQYF.

This clonotype was recorded a few times. The chain has TRBV7-9 and TRBJ1-2; perhaps TRBD1 as D (5 bases). Trimming took 0 bases from V and 4 from J, leaving 9 bases between them. CDR3 length: 14 residues. Germline V gives CDR1 SEHNR, CDR2 FQNEAQ (reference sequence). CDR3 residues: CASSLAPGFYGYTF. CDR3 bases: TGTGCCAGCAGCTTAGCTCCAGGGTTCTATGGCTACACCTTC.

This chain connects TRBV7-8 to TRBJ1-4, with TRBD1 as a possible D gene (5 bases). This CDR3 region has 15 residues. V lost 5 bases to trimming and J lost 5 bases, with 15 bases between them. The germline V gene encodes CDR1 SGHVS and CDR2 FQNEAQ. CDR3 residues: CASSLQPGRNEKLFF. CDR3 nucleotides: TGTGCCAGCAGCCTTCAGCCGGGACGGAATGAAAAACTGTTTTTT.

Points on this clonotype: A read error may produce the germline difference seen at one junction end. V usage is TRBV5-1 and J usage is TRBJ2-5, with TRBD1 matching over 7 bases. The germline CDR1 and CDR2 sequences are SGHRS and YFSETQ. The CDR3 consists of 15 residues. This CDR3 is CASSDGTDYQETQCF. CDR3 nucleotides: TGCGCCAGCAGCGACGGGACAGACTACCAAGAGACCCAGTGCTTC.

The rearrangement uses TRBV18 and TRBJ2-7; D is uncertain. Germline CDR1 and CDR2: KGHSH and LQKENI. The CDR3 is 13 amino acids. V was shortened by 3 bases and J by 0 bases, with 6 bases between the two germline ends. In DNA form, the CDR3 reads TGTGCCAGCTCACCCGGCGCCTCCTACGAGCAGTACTTC. This codes for CASSPGASYEQYF.

V gene TRBV9 combines with J gene TRBJ2-2; 8 nucleotides agree with TRBD2. The CDR3 has 17 residues. The V and J ends lost 2 bases and 1 base, in that order; junction bases with no gene match: 7. The germline V gene encodes CDR1 SGDLS and CDR2 YYNGEE. The CDR3 DNA is TGTGCCAGCAGCGTTAGTGGAGCGGGAGAGAACACCGGGGAGCTGTTTTTT. It codes for CASSVSGAGENTGELFF.

This clonotype was recorded a few times. The chain has TRBV7-9 and TRBJ2-7; D is undetermined. Germline-derived CDR1 and CDR2 are SEHNR and FQNEAQ (reference sequence). The V end lost 0 bases, the J end lost 2 bases, and 11 bases lay between the germline ends. The CDR3 is 15 amino acids. As DNA, the CDR3 is TGTGCCAGCAGCTTAGCCTCTCTCGGTCCCTACGAGCAGTACTTC. Protein sequence: CASSLASLGPYEQYF.

The CDR3 region is CASSSLRIPYEQYF. In nucleotides, the CDR3 is TGTGCCAGCAGCTCCCTCCGAATCCCCTACGAGCAGTACTTC. The genes are TRBV7-2 and TRBJ2-7; D uncertain. The CDR3 has 14 residues. V lost 4 bases to trimming and J lost 2 bases, with 12 bases between them. Looked up from germline, CDR1 is SGHTA and CDR2 is FQGNSA.

The rearrangement joins TRBV10-3 to TRBJ2-5, with 9 bases that match TRBD2. The CDR3 contains 15 residues. Germline trimming cut 2 bases from V and 1 base from J; bases unmatched to any gene: 2. Germline V gives CDR1 ENHRY, CDR2 SYGVKD. CDR3 sequence (DNA): TGTGCCATCAGTGAGCTAGCGGGAACCCAAGAGACCCAGTACTTC. As protein: CAISELAGTQETQYF.

J is TRBJ1-2 and V is TRBV19; 8 bases match TRBD1. The CDR3 runs 15 residues. Per germline, CDR1 LNHDA and CDR2 SQIVND (reference sequence). V shed 9 bases, J shed 5 bases, and the junction held 14 bases outside the gene matches. CDR3 region: CASLSNGQGRYGYTF. In DNA, the CDR3 is TGTGCCAGCCTCTCCAACGGACAGGGAAGATATGGCTACACCTTC.

This sequence joins TRBV20-1 and TRBJ2-2; TRBD1 agrees at 9 bases. Germline V CDR1 and CDR2: DFQATT, SNEGSKA (reference sequence). With 7 bases clipped from V and 3 bases from J, the junction kept 15 bases outside the gene matches. This CDR3 comprises 17 residues. The CDR3, as DNA: TGCAGTGTTTCCCCAGGGTTGGGACAGGGAGACACCGGGGAGCTGTTTTTT. This encodes CSVSPGLGQGDTGELFF.

The chain employs TRBV29-1 and TRBJ2-7, with D perhaps TRBD1 (5 bases). The CDR3 totals 12 residues. Trimming left V 4 bases short and J 3 bases short, with 10 bases between. The germline CDR1 and CDR2 sequences are SQVTM and ANQGSEA. CDR3 sequence: CSVAGPSYEQYF. CDR3 coding DNA: TGCAGCGTTGCAGGGCCGAGCTACGAGCAGTACTTC.

This rearrangement joins TRBV5-4 to TRBJ2-3; tentatively, D is TRBD1 or TRBD2 (7 bases each). Trimming took 4 bases from V and 2 from J, leaving 14 bases between them. Germline V CDR1 and CDR2: SGHNT, YYREEE (reference sequence). The length of the CDR3 is 15 residues. The DNA for the CDR3 is TGTGCCAGCAGCCCAGGGGGGGTAAACACAGATACGCAGTATTTT. Translating gives CASSPGGVNTDTQYF.

This clonotype was observed a few times. This sequence joins TRBV2 and TRBJ1-2; unclear D gene. The V end lost 4 bases, the J end lost 7 bases, and 7 bases lay between the germline ends. Germline V CDR1 and CDR2: SNHLY, FYNNEI. The CDR3 runs to 11 residues. CDR3 nucleotide sequence: TGTGCCAGCAGTGTTCTGCGTGGCTACACCTTC. Protein sequence: CASSVLRGYTF.

The CDR3 loop reads CSAAGGIRTEAFF. The CDR3 DNA follows: TGCAGTGCTGCTGGGGGGATTAGAACTGAAGCTTTCTTT. The chain joins TRBV20-1 to TRBJ1-1, with D possibly being TRBD1 (5 bases). Deletions cut 5 bases from V and 5 bases from J, with 15 bases between. The CDR3 loop spans 13 amino acids. The germline CDR1 and CDR2 sequences are DFQATT and SNEGSKA (reference sequence).

The rearrangement links TRBV15 to TRBJ2-3; 11 bases are shared with TRBD2. The CDR3 extends over 15 amino acids. Trimming removed 7 bases from V and 2 bases from J; junction bases left unmatched: 5. Looked up from germline, CDR1 is LNHNV and CDR2 is YYDKDF (reference sequence). CDR3: CATIGTSGDTDTQYF. In nucleotides, the CDR3 is TGTGCCACCATCGGGACTAGCGGAGACACAGATACGCAGTATTTT.